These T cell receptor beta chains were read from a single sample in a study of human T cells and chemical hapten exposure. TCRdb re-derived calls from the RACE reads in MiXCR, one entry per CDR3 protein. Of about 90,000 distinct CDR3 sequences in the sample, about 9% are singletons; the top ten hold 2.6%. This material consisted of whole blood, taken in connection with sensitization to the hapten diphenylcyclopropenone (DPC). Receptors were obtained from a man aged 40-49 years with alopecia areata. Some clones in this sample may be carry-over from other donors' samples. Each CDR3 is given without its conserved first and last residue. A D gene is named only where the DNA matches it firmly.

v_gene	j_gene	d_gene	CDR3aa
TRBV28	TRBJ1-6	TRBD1	ASSSSGTGGQNSPLH
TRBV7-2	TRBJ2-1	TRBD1	ASSSEGASYNEQF
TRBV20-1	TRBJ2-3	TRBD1	SASTGADTQY
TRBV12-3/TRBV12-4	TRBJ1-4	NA	ASSDVTNEKLF
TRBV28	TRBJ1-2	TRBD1	ASSLLDRGRGYT
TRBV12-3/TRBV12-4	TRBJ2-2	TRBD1	ASSLSTGGKAGELF
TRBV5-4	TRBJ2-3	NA	ASSSRQAYTDTQY
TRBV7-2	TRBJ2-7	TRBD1	ASSVRTGGAGYEQY
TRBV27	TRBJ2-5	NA	ASSLSPGLRETQY
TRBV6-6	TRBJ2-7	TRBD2	ASSSPGLVNYEQY
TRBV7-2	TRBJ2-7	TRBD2	ASNGRGTSGRLGEQY
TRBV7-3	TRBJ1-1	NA	ASSSTGGSLSTEAF
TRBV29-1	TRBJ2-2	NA	SGLWPTANTGELF
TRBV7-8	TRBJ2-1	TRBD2	ASSLGFAGGHNEQF
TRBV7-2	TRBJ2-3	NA	ASSFQGATDTQY
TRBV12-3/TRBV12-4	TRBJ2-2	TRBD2	ASSRWTSVANTGELF
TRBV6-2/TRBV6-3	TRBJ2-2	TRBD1	ASSWGQARFANTGELF
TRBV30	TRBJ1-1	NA	AGGRGKAF
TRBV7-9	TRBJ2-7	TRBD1	ASSWDRGREQY
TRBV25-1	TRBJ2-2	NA	ASIPAGNTGELF
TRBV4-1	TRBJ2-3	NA	ASSQERWGSTDTQY
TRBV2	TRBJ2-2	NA	ASTLAAPGTGELF